This TCR beta chain was sequenced for a study of glioma-infiltrating T cells after dendritic cell vaccination. From germline, CDR1 is MNHEY and CDR2 SMNVEV (reference sequence). This CDR3 has 15 residues. V lost 2 bases and J lost 7; bases outside the gene matches: 7. Input was around 1.9 ug genomic DNA, or all available if less. The protocol was immunoSEQ multiplex PCR, while the TCRdb copy is restricted to in-frame clones and leaves out a portion. The table lists about 94,000 clones, less than 90% of them singletons, with under 6.5% in the top ten. The time point was: after dendritic cell vaccination, including at tumor progression/relapse.

The chain carries TRBV27 and TRBJ1-5; 8 positions agree with TRBD1. The sequencing used blood, collected after dendritic cell vaccination. This clonotype was sampled from a human donor with glioblastoma. Written as DNA, the CDR3 is TGTGCCAGCAGTTTAATAGGACAGGGTTCCCAGCCCCAGCATTTT. Amino acid sequence: CASSLIGQGSQPQHF.